Sequencing of this T cell receptor (beta chain) was carried out in a study of cytomegalovirus exposure and HLA in healthy donors. The study's findings and limits: Within an earlier analysis, most TCR beta V segments proved productive either about 87% or about 30% of the time. Most TCR sequences were rare, but some public TCRs occurred in many donors.

Looked up from germline, CDR1 is SGHVS and CDR2 is FQNEAQ. The CDR3 covers 17 residues. V trimming: 1 base; J trimming: 6 bases; junction bases outside the gene matches: 8. The study ran its PCR with 60 Vbeta and 13 Jbeta primers. Original data processing: Roughly 76 million unique TCR beta chains, roughly 11 million of them shared, were counted by a later analysis. Data came from immunoSEQ multiplex PCR; TCRdb stores just in-frame clones and leaves some out. The V and J calls and clone size were taken over from that table, and D and trimming were inferred from the DNA. The table records 65,000 to 85,000 clones, roughly two thirds of them present only once. Only a few counts were recorded for this clone. Its antigen remains unidentified.

Sequencing was done on a sample of PBMCs. The genes are TRBV7-8 and TRBJ2-1; 11 positions agree with TRBD1. The source is a man aged 55 to 70 in good health and CMV-seropositive. The CDR3 coding sequence is TGTGCCAGCAGCTTAGTTTTCGGGACAGGGGGTGCCAATGAGCAGTTCTTC. Its protein is CASSLVFGTGGANEQFF.